A single sample is the source of the 24 T cell receptor beta chains below, sequenced in a study of shared clonotypes between healthy human individuals. Sequencing used immunoSEQ multiplex PCR; TCRdb keeps in-frame clones, though not all of them. The table shows roughly 2.5 million clones, with about 92% occurring only once. Sample: naive CD4+ T cells sorted from blood. As for subset: CD45RA+ positively selected. Receptor source: a man in his late teens or twenties in good health.

The chain uses TRBV28 and TRBJ1-1, with D perhaps TRBD1 (5 bases). V was shortened by 6 bases and J by 5 bases, with 16 bases between the two germline ends. CDR1 and CDR2 (germline): MDHEN, SYDVKM. The CDR3 covers 14 residues. The CDR3 sequence: CASSRGGVETEAFF. The CDR3 bases are TGTGCCAGCAGCCGCGGGGGGGTTGAAACTGAAGCTTTCTTT.

The rearrangement joins TRBV27 to TRBJ1-1; no clear D gene. The V gene's germline CDR1 is MNHEY and CDR2 SMNVEV (reference sequence). V was clipped by 5 bases and J by 0 bases, with 7 bases between them. The CDR3 sequence is 13 residues long. For the CDR3, the DNA is TGTGCCAGCAGTCTTAACGTGAACACTGAAGCTTTCTTT. Protein product: CASSLNVNTEAFF.

V gene TRBV7-9 combines with J gene TRBJ1-4; D gene ambiguous. Germline values: CDR1 SEHNR, CDR2 FQNEAQ (reference sequence). The ends were cut back, 5 bases at V and 4 bases at J, with 14 bases in the middle. The CDR3 is 15 amino acids. The CDR3 is CASSQNLGVNEKLFF. The CDR3 DNA is TGTGCCAGCAGCCAAAACCTGGGCGTTAATGAAAAACTGTTTTTT.

The chain uses TRBV10-3 and TRBJ1-6; 8 bases align to TRBD1. CDR3 length: 15 residues. V lost 6 bases to trimming and J lost 7 bases; unmatched junction nucleotides: 8. Per the germline V gene, CDR1 is ENHRY and CDR2 is SYGVKD. Here the CDR3 reads CAISPGGDRNSPLHF. Written as DNA, the CDR3 is TGTGCCATCAGCCCAGGGGGGGACAGGAATTCACCCCTCCACTTT.

V and J are TRBV6-1 and TRBJ1-6, with 10 bases aligning to TRBD1. The germline V gene has CDR1 MNHNS and CDR2 SASEGT. Losses at the gene ends were 4 bases for V and 9 bases for J; bases not matched to a gene: 6. The CDR3 consists of 15 residues. CDR3: CASSVKTGGISPLHF. For the CDR3, the DNA is TGTGCCAGCAGTGTCAAGACAGGGGGCATTTCACCCCTCCACTTT.

The rearrangement uses TRBV5-6 and TRBJ2-7; D remains unclear. The CDR3 loop spans 18 amino acids. V was trimmed by 0 bases and J by 7 bases, leaving 26 bases between them. Germline CDR1 reads SGHDT; CDR2 reads YYEEEE. The CDR3, as DNA: TGTGCCAGCAGCTTGGCCAAAGGGTTTCCAGCTAAGTATAGGGAGCAGTACTTC. Translating it yields CASSLAKGFPAKYREQYF.

The chain links TRBV6-1 to TRBJ2-7, with D possibly TRBD2 on 6 matching bases. V lost 2 bases and J 8 bases, leaving 16 bases between the germline ends. Germline V gene sequence: CDR1 MNHNS, CDR2 SASEGT. The CDR3 length is 14 residues. CDR3 DNA: TGTGCCAGCAGTGAATGGGACGGGGGTCGGAAGCAGTACTTC. Its translation: CASSEWDGGRKQYF.

The rearrangement joins TRBV4-1 to TRBJ2-5; TRBD2 agrees at 9 bases. This CDR3 comprises 17 residues. The V and J ends lost 0 bases and 2 bases, in that order; junction bases with no gene match: 7. The V gene's germline CDR1 is MGHRA and CDR2 YSYEKL. The CDR3 DNA follows: TGCGCCAGCAGCCAAGATGCGGCGACTAGCGGACAAGAGACCCAGTACTTC. It codes for CASSQDAATSGQETQYF.

V is TRBV5-1 and J is TRBJ2-1; TRBD2 matches 7 bases. After removal of 7 bases from V and 0 bases from J, the junction contained 4 bases not matched to a gene. Germline CDR1 reads SGHRS; CDR2 reads YFSETQ. The CDR3 length is 14 residues. CDR3 bases: TGCGCCAGCCGGCGGGAGCTCTCCTACAATGAGCAGTTCTTC. This codes for CASRRELSYNEQFF.

J is TRBJ2-7 and V is TRBV6-6, with TRBD1 identical over 8 bases. Germline-derived CDR1 and CDR2 are MNHNY and SVGAGI (reference sequence). CDR3 length: 13 residues. V trimming: 6 bases; J trimming: 3 bases; junction bases outside the gene matches: 4. CDR3 protein: CASSPDRVYEQYF. The CDR3 coding sequence is TGTGCCAGCAGCCCGGACAGGGTCTACGAGCAGTACTTC.

The gene calls are TRBV4-1 and TRBJ2-1; TRBD1 matches 8 bases. There are 15 residues in the CDR3. Germline V gives CDR1 MGHRA, CDR2 YSYEKL. V dropped 4 bases and J dropped 5; count of bases not matched to a gene: 7. For the CDR3, the DNA is TGCGCCAGCAGCCCCCTGGGACAGGCCCACAATGAGCAGTTCTTC. Encoded protein: CASSPLGQAHNEQFF.

The chain has TRBV18 and TRBJ2-7; D gene ambiguous. CDR1 and CDR2 from the germline V gene are KGHSH and LQKENI. The CDR3 is 12 amino acids. Trimming took 6 bases from V and 7 from J, leaving 13 bases between them. The CDR3 spells CASSPLMGEQYF. Written as DNA, the CDR3 is TGTGCCAGCTCCCCCCTAATGGGTGAGCAGTACTTC.

The chain uses TRBV11-2 and TRBJ2-3, with 11 bases aligning to TRBD2. There are 17 residues in the CDR3. V gave up 6 bases and J gave up 2 bases; unmatched junction bases: 10. Germline values: CDR1 SGHAT, CDR2 FQNNGV. DNA for the CDR3: TGTGCCAGCAGTCCCGGACCTAGCGGGGGGTTCACAGATACGCAGTATTTT. Amino acid sequence: CASSPGPSGGFTDTQYF.

The V and J genes are TRBV27 and TRBJ2-7; TRBD1 aligns across 7 bases. Per the germline V gene, CDR1 is MNHEY and CDR2 is SMNVEV (reference sequence). Trimming cost V 2 bases and J 4 bases; bases outside gene matches: 5. This CDR3 is built from 14 residues. CDR3 coding DNA: TGTGCCAGCAGTTTAAAGGGGGCGCTTTACGAGCAGTACTTC. As protein: CASSLKGALYEQYF.

The chain carries TRBV7-2 and TRBJ2-5; a weak D match, TRBD2 (6 bases). The germline V gene has CDR1 SGHTA and CDR2 FQGNSA. V was cut by 5 bases and J by 5 bases, with 21 bases left in between. This CDR3 is built from 16 residues. CDR3 in amino acids: CASSPRTGTVRETQYF. In DNA, the CDR3 is TGTGCCAGCAGCCCAAGGACGGGGACTGTCCGGGAGACCCAGTACTTC.

The chain has TRBV7-8 and TRBJ2-7; TRBD2 matches at 9 bases. This CDR3 has 20 amino acids. The trim removed 2 bases at V and 3 bases at J, leaving 20 bases unmatched. Germline V gene data show CDR1 as SGHVS and CDR2 as FQNEAQ. CDR3 in DNA: TGTGCCAGCAGCTTACCGGTCGGGGGCGCGAGTAGCGGGAGCTTCTACGAGCAGTACTTC. As protein: CASSLPVGGASSGSFYEQYF.

This chain links TRBV4-3 with TRBJ1-3; no clear D. Trimming stripped 2 bases from V and 0 bases from J, with 5 bases between. This CDR3 has 14 amino acids. Germline values: CDR1 LGHNA, CDR2 YSLEER. Here the CDR3 reads CASSQTDSGNTIYF. As DNA, the CDR3 is TGCGCCAGCAGCCAAACGGACTCTGGAAACACCATATATTTT.

J is TRBJ1-4 and V is TRBV6-1; D is possibly TRBD1 (5 bases). Germline lookup yields CDR1 MNHNS and CDR2 SASEGT. V lost 4 bases and J 0 bases, leaving 9 bases between the germline ends. This CDR3 comprises 15 residues. The CDR3 here is CASSVWDATNEKLFF. In DNA form, the CDR3 reads TGTGCCAGCAGTGTTTGGGACGCAACTAATGAAAAACTGTTTTTT.

DNA of the CDR3: TGCGCCAGCAGCTTGAGGGACCCCTACGAGCAGTACTTC. Residues: CASSLRDPYEQYF. The chain joins TRBV5-1 to TRBJ2-7; D may correspond to TRBD1 or TRBD2 (5 bases each). CDR1 and CDR2 (germline): SGHRS, YFSETQ. This CDR3 spans 13 amino acids. V was clipped by 1 base and J by 2 bases, with 7 bases between them. The variable domain in full, with the rest retrieved from reference TRBV5-1 and TRBJ2-7, is KAGVTQTPRYLIKTRGQQVTLSCSPISGHRSVSWYQQTPGQGLQFLFEYFSETQRNKGNFPGRFSGRQFSNSRSEMNVSTLELGDSALYLCASSLRDPYEQYFGPGTRLTVT.

A remark on this clone: The sample has other DNA sequences that encode this CDR3 too. The rearrangement links TRBV5-1 to TRBJ1-6; possible D gene TRBD1, 5 bases. There are 14 residues in the CDR3. Germline CDR1 SGHRS, CDR2 YFSETQ. Trimming shortened V by 4 bases and J by 6 bases, and 11 bases separated the two germline ends. CDR3 sequence (DNA): TGCGCCAGCAGCCCCGGGACGGTTAATTCACCCCTCCACTTT. This encodes CASSPGTVNSPLHF.

Remarks on this clone: Germline and junction disagree at one end, which may indicate a read error. V and J are TRBV6-1 and TRBJ2-5; D is ambiguous. The germline V gene encodes CDR1 MNHNS and CDR2 SASEGT. The CDR3 loop spans 10 amino acids. This CDR3 is CASSEAATDF. The DNA for the CDR3 is TGTGCCAGCAGTGAAGCAGCCACGGACTTC.

V usage is TRBV7-2 and J usage is TRBJ1-1, with D possibly being TRBD1 (6 bases). The ends were cut back, 3 bases at V and 1 base at J, with 9 bases in the middle. The CDR3 runs 14 residues. Germline V lookup: CDR1 SGHTA, CDR2 FQGNSA. Here the CDR3 DNA reads TGTGCCAGCAGCTTTGGGGGACAGAACACTGAAGCTTTCTTT. It is translated as CASSFGGQNTEAFF.

This clone turned up a few times. The V and J genes are TRBV10-1 and TRBJ1-6; no firm D call. The CDR3 is 14 amino acids. The V end was cut by 0 bases, the J end by 7 bases, with 7 bases between. Germline values: CDR1 WNHNN, CDR2 SYGVQD (reference sequence). Here the CDR3 reads CASSESATNSPLHF. CDR3 DNA sequence: TGCGCCAGCAGTGAGTCGGCCACAAATTCACCCCTCCACTTT.

The chain carries TRBV7-2 and TRBJ1-1; D uncertain. The CDR3 consists of 13 residues. Germline-derived CDR1 and CDR2 are SGHTA and FQGNSA. V was pared by 2 bases and J by 4 bases, with 8 bases between. CDR3 nucleotides: TGTGCCAGCAGCTTAATAGTGGGCACTGAAGCTTTCTTT. Translated, it gives CASSLIVGTEAFF.